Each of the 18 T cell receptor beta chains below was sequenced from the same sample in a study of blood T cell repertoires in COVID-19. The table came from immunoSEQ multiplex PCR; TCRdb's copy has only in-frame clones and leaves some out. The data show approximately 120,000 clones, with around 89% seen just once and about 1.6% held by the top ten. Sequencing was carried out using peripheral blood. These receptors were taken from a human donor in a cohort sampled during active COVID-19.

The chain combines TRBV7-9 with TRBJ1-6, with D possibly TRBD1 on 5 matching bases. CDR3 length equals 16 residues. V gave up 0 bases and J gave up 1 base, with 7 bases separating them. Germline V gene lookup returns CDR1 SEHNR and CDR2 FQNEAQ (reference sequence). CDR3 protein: CASSLAGVSYNSPLHF. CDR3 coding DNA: TGTGCCAGCAGCTTAGCAGGGGTGTCCTATAATTCACCCCTCCACTTT.

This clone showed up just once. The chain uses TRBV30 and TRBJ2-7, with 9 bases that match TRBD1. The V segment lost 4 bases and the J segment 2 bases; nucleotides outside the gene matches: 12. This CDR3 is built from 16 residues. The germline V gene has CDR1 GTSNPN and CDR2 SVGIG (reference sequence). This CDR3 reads CAWKRAGTGSPYEQYF. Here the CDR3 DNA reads TGTGCCTGGAAAAGGGCCGGGACAGGGTCCCCCTACGAGCAGTACTTC.

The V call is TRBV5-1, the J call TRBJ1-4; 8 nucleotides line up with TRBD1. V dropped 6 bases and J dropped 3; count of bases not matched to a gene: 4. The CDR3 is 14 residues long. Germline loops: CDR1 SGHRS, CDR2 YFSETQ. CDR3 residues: CASTSGGPNEKLFF. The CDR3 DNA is TGCGCCAGCACCTCAGGGGGCCCTAATGAAAAACTGTTTTTT.

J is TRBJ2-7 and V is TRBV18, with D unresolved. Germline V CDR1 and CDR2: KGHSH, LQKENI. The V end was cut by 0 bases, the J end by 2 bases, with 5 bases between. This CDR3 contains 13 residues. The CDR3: CASSPPFAYEQYF. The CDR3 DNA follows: TGTGCCAGCTCACCACCTTTCGCCTACGAGCAGTACTTC.

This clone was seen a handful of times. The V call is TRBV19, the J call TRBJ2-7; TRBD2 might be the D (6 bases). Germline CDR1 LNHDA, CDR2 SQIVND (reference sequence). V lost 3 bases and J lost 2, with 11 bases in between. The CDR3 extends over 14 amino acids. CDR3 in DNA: TGTGCCAGTAGTATCGGGAGTCCTCCCTACGAGCAGTACTTC. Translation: CASSIGSPPYEQYF. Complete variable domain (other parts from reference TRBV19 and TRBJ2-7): DGGITQSPKYLFRKEGQNVTLSCEQNLNHDAMYWYRQDPGQGLRLIYYSQIVNDFQKGDIAEGYSVSREKKESFPLTVTSAQKNPTAFYLCASSIGSPPYEQYFGPGTRLTVT.

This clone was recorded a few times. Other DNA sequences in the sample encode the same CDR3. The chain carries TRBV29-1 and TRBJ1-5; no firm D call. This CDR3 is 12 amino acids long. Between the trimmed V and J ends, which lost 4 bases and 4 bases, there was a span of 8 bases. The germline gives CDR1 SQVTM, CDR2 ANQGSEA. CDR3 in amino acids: CSVVEGNQPQHF. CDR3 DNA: TGCAGCGTTGTGGAGGGAAATCAGCCCCAGCATTTT. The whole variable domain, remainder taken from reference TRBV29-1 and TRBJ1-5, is SAVISQKPSRDICQRGTSLTIQCQVDSQVTMMFWYRQQPGQSLTLIATANQGSEATYESGFVIDKFPISRPNLTFSTLTVSNMSPEDSSIYLCSVVEGNQPQHFGDGTRLSIL.

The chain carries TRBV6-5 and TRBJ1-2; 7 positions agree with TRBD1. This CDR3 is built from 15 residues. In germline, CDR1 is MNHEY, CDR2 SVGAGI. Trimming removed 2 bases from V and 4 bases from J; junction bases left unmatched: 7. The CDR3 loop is CASSYRTGGFYGYTF. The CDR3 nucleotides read TGTGCCAGCAGTTACCGGACAGGAGGATTCTATGGCTACACCTTC.

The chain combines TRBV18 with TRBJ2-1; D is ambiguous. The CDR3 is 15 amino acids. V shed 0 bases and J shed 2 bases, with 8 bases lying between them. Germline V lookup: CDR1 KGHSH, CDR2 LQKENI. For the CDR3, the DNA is TGTGCCAGCTCACCACCGGCGAGGACCTACAATGAGCAGTTCTTC. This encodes CASSPPARTYNEQFF.

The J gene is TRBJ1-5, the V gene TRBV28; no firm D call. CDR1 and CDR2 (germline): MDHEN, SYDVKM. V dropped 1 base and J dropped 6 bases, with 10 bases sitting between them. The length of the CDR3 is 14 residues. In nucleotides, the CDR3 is TGTGCCAGCAGTTTATATCGGTCGGGTCAGCCCCAGCATTTT. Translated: CASSLYRSGQPQHF.

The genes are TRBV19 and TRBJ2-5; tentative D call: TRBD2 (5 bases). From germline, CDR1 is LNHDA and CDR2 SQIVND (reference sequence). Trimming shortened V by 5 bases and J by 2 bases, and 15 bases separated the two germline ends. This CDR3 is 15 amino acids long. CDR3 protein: CASSPSGLEQETQYF. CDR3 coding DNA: TGTGCCAGTAGTCCCTCCGGACTCGAGCAAGAGACCCAGTACTTC.

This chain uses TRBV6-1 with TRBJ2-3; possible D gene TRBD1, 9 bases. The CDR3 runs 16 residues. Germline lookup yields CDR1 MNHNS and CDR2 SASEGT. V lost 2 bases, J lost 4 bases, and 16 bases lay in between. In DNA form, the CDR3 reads TGTGCCAGCAGTGAACGGGGGGGGACAGGGCCAGATACGCAGTATTTT. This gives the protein CASSERGGTGPDTQYF.

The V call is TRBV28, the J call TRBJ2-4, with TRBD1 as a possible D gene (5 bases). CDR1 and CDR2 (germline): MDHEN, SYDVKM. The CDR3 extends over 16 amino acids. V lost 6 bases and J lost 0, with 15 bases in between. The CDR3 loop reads CASRAGHTLAKNIQYF. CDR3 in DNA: TGTGCCAGCAGGGCAGGACATACTTTAGCCAAAAACATTCAGTACTTC.

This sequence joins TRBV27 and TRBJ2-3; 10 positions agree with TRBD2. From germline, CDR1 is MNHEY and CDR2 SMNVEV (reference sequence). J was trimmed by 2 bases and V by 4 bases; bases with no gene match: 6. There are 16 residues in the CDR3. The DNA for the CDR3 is TGTGCCAGCAGTTCCCGACTAGCGGGCTTCACAGATACGCAGTATTTT. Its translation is CASSSRLAGFTDTQYF.

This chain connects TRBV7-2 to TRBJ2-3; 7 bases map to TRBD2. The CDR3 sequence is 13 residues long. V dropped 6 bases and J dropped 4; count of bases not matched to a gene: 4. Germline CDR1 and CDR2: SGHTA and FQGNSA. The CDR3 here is CASRGGMADTQYF. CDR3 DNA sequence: TGTGCCAGCAGGGGGGGGATGGCAGATACGCAGTATTTT.

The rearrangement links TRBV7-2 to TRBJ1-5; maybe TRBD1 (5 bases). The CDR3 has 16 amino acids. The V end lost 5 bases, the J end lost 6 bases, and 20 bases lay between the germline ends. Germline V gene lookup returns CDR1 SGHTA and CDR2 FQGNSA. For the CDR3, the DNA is TGTGCCAGCAGCCCCCCGGGGGTAGGGTTTGGTCAGCCCCAGCATTTT. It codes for CASSPPGVGFGQPQHF.

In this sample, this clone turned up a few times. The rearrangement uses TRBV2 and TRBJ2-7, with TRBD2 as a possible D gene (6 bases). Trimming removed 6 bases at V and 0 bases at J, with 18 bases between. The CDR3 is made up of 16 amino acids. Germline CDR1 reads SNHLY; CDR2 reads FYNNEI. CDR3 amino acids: CASRGSRTTSSYEQYF. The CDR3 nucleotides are TGTGCCAGCAGGGGGAGCAGGACTACCAGCTCCTACGAGCAGTACTTC.

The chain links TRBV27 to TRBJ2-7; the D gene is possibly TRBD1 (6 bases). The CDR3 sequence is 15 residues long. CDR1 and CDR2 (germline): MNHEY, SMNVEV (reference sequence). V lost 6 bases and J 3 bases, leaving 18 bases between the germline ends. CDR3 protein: CASRHTPGQSYEQYF. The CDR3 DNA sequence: TGTGCCAGCAGACATACACCGGGACAAAGCTACGAGCAGTACTTC.

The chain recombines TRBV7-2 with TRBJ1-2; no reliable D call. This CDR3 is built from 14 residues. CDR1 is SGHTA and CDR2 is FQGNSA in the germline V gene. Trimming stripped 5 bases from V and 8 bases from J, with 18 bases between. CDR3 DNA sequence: TGTGCCAGCAGCCTCAGATGGCTTCCGAGGGGCTACACCTTC. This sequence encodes CASSLRWLPRGYTF.